What follows are 10 T cell receptor beta chains derived from one specimen sequenced in a study of T cells after yellow fever vaccination. TCRdb re-called the 5' RACE reads with MiXCR, one entry per CDR3 protein. Among a few hundred thousand distinct CDR3 sequences, 6.2% were seen once, and the ten largest hold roughly 15%. The sample in question was PBMCs, obtained 5 days after the yellow fever booster vaccination. These receptors came from a man in his thirties or forties who received the YFV17D yellow fever vaccine.

V gene TRBV5-1 combines with J gene TRBJ2-5; the D is unclear. CDR1 and CDR2 (germline): SGHRS, YFSETQ. The CDR3 length is 13 residues. V shed 0 bases and J shed 3 bases, with 6 bases lying between them. CDR3 DNA: TGCGCCAGCAGCTTGGACCCAGAAGAGACCCAGTACTTC. It translates to CASSLDPEETQYF.

The CDR3 DNA reads as TGTGCCAGCAGTCAGGACAGGGTAGTGAACACCGGGGAGCTGTTTTTT. Protein sequence: CASSQDRVVNTGELFF. The V call is TRBV6-4, the J call TRBJ2-2; TRBD1 matches 8 bases. The CDR3 totals 16 residues. J gave up 1 base and V 5 bases, and 6 bases lay outside the gene matches. CDR1 is MRHNA and CDR2 is SNTAGT in the germline V gene.

This clonotype was seen a few times. For the CDR3, the DNA is TGTGCCAGCGGGACTAGCTACGAGCAGTACTTC. Amino acid sequence: CASGTSYEQYF. The V gene is TRBV6-5, the J gene TRBJ2-7; 8 nucleotides line up with TRBD2. The CDR3 is made up of 11 amino acids. The germline V gene encodes CDR1 MNHEY and CDR2 SVGAGI. V trimming: 8 bases; J trimming: 3 bases; junction bases outside the gene matches: 0.

This clonotype was seen at least ten times. This chain links TRBV7-9 with TRBJ2-5; D is undetermined. Per the germline V gene, CDR1 is SEHNR and CDR2 is FQNEAQ (reference sequence). This CDR3 spans 16 amino acids. Trimming stripped 1 base from V and 4 bases from J, with 16 bases between. This CDR3 reads CASSLEESVLRETQYF. In DNA form, the CDR3 reads TGTGCCAGCAGCTTAGAAGAGAGTGTCCTGCGAGAGACCCAGTACTTC.

This clonotype occurred many times. The chain joins TRBV6-1 to TRBJ2-1; D is unclear. V was clipped by 0 bases and J by 7 bases, with 7 bases between them. The CDR3 is 13 residues long. Germline V lookup: CDR1 MNHNS, CDR2 SASEGT. The CDR3 loop is CASSEAYGNEQFF. The CDR3 DNA reads as TGTGCCAGCAGTGAAGCCTACGGGAATGAGCAGTTCTTC.

This clonotype was seen many times. This chain connects TRBV10-3 to TRBJ2-7; the D gene is possibly TRBD2 (5 bases). With 8 bases removed from V and 3 bases from J, the gap between germline ends came to 14 bases. The CDR3 consists of 13 residues. Germline V gives CDR1 ENHRY, CDR2 SYGVKD. The CDR3 sequence: CAIYNGNRYEQYF. CDR3 coding DNA: TGTGCCATCTATAACGGGAATCGCTACGAGCAGTACTTC.

This clonotype was seen many times. V gene TRBV28 combines with J gene TRBJ1-5; a weak D match, TRBD1 (5 bases). The V gene lost 3 bases and the J gene lost 6 bases, with 15 bases spanning the gap. CDR3 size: 15 residues. CDR1 is MDHEN and CDR2 is SYDVKM in the germline V gene. The CDR3: CASSLGGFGGQPQHF. CDR3 nucleotide sequence: TGTGCCAGCAGTTTGGGGGGGTTTGGTGGTCAGCCCCAGCATTTT. Full variable domain (outside the CDR3, taken from reference TRBV28 and TRBJ1-5): DVKVTQSSRYLVKRTGEKVFLECVQDMDHENMFWYRQDPGLGLRLIYFSYDVKMKEKGDIPEGYSVSREKKERFSLILESASTNQTSMYLCASSLGGFGGQPQHFGDGTRLSIL.

CDR3 sequence: CSVASGTASDTQYF. CDR3 in DNA: TGCAGCGTCGCTAGCGGAACCGCCTCAGATACGCAGTATTTT. The chain employs TRBV29-1 and TRBJ2-3, with TRBD2 matching over 7 bases. Germline CDR1 SQVTM, CDR2 ANQGSEA. The CDR3 extends over 14 amino acids. J gave up 4 bases and V 6 bases, and 10 bases lay outside the gene matches.

This clonotype was observed at least ten times. The V gene is TRBV10-3, the J gene TRBJ2-1, with TRBD2 identical over 9 bases. This CDR3 is 19 amino acids long. In germline, CDR1 is ENHRY, CDR2 SYGVKD. With V trimmed by 0 bases and J by 6 bases, 15 bases remained unmatched. CDR3 residues: CAISESVVTSGGWGNEQFF. For the CDR3, the DNA is TGTGCCATCAGTGAGTCTGTTGTGACTAGCGGAGGATGGGGCAATGAGCAGTTCTTC.

In this sample, this clonotype turned up a few times. This rearrangement joins TRBV19 to TRBJ2-1; the match to TRBD2 covers 9 bases. The CDR3 is 14 residues long. Germline V lookup: CDR1 LNHDA, CDR2 SQIVND (reference sequence). With 3 bases clipped from V and 9 bases from J, the junction kept 6 bases outside the gene matches. The CDR3 loop is CASSIVAGEGEQFF. As DNA, the CDR3 is TGTGCCAGTAGTATCGTAGCGGGAGAAGGTGAGCAGTTCTTC.